Listed below are T cell receptor beta chains from one sample, sequenced in a study of CD8+ T cells in alopecia areata. Clones were read by immunoSEQ multiplex PCR, and TCRdb kept only the in-frame ones, dropping some. The profile shows about 120,000 clones, roughly 57% of them singletons. Source: CD4+ T cells sorted from blood, taken at week 4, from a patient treated with tofacitinib. These receptors came from a human donor with alopecia areata. The CDR3 runs from the conserved cysteine through the conserved F or W. D genes are given only for firm matches. Not all rows give a size; the values are once, few, many and, for expanded clones, a class.

J: TRBJ2-1; V: TRBV13; D: -; size: -; length: 13; DNA: TGTGCCAGCAGCTTAGGTCGGTTGGGTGAGCAGTTCTTC; CDR3: CASSLGRLGEQFF
J: TRBJ1-5; V: TRBV30; D: TRBD1; size: -; length: 14; DNA: TGTGCCTGGGCCGCAGGGGGCCGGAATCAGCCCCAGCATTTT; CDR3: CAWAAGGRNQPQHF
J: TRBJ2-7; V: TRBV30; D: TRBD1; size: -; length: 13; DNA: TGTGCCTTAGAAAAGGGGGCAGCCTACGAGCAGTACTTC; CDR3: CALEKGAAYEQYF
J: TRBJ1-1; V: TRBV30; D: -; size: -; length: 13; DNA: TGTGCCTGGACTAGGGGCCGCACTCCGGAAGCTTTCTTT; CDR3: CAWTRGRTPEAFF
J: TRBJ2-3; V: TRBV7-6; D: -; size: few; length: 14; DNA: TGTGCCAGCAGCTTATCGGGAAGCACAGATACGCAGTATTTT; CDR3: CASSLSGSTDTQYF
J: TRBJ2-2; V: TRBV7-3; D: TRBD2; size: -; length: 16; DNA: TGTGCCAGCAGCTCAATAGCGGGAGCTATCACCGGGGAGCTGTTTTTT; CDR3: CASSSIAGAITGELFF
J: TRBJ2-4; V: TRBV9; D: TRBD2; size: few; length: 18; DNA: TGTGCCAGCAGCCCATCCGACCTGAGACTAGCGGCCAAAAACATTCAGTACTTC; CDR3: CASSPSDLRLAAKNIQYF
J: TRBJ2-5; V: TRBV6-1; D: -; size: -; length: 12; DNA: TGTGCCAGCAGTGAAGAGGGAGAGACCCAGTACTTC; CDR3: CASSEEGETQYF
J: TRBJ1-5; V: TRBV7-9; D: TRBD1; size: -; length: 18; DNA: TGTGCCAGCAGCGCTCCCGGGACAGGGGGCGCGGGCAATCAGCCCCAGCATTTT; CDR3: CASSAPGTGGAGNQPQHF
J: TRBJ2-5; V: TRBV30; D: -; size: few; length: 12; DNA: TGTGCCTGGAGTCCAGGGGCAGAGACCCAGTACTTC; CDR3: CAWSPGAETQYF
J: TRBJ1-1; V: TRBV15; D: TRBD1; size: few; length: 13; DNA: TGTGCCACCAGAGGCAGACAGGGCCTCTCGAGCTTCTTT; CDR3: CATRGRQGLSSFF
J: TRBJ2-5; V: TRBV30; D: -; size: -; length: 13; DNA: TGTGCCTGGAGTGTACGTGTCAGGGAGACCCAGTACTTC; CDR3: CAWSVRVRETQYF
J: TRBJ1-2; V: TRBV30; D: -; size: -; length: 15; DNA: TGTGCCTGGAGTGGATACATTGGACAGTTCTATGGCTACACCTTC; CDR3: CAWSGYIGQFYGYTF
J: TRBJ1-2; V: TRBV29-1; D: TRBD1; size: -; length: 13; DNA: TGCAGCGTCGTCACAGGGGGGCCCTATGGCTACACCTTC; CDR3: CSVVTGGPYGYTF
J: TRBJ2-3; V: TRBV7-2; D: -; size: -; length: 15; DNA: TGTGCCAGCAGAGTCGACAGGAGCTCCACAGATACGCAGTATTTT; CDR3: CASRVDRSSTDTQYF
J: TRBJ2-7; V: TRBV4-1; D: -; size: -; length: 10; DNA: TGCGCCAGTTCGGCCTACGAGCAGTACTTC; CDR3: CASSAYEQYF
J: TRBJ2-3; V: TRBV4-1; D: -; size: -; length: 15; DNA: TGCGCCAGCAGCCAAGGACTAGGCCGCCCAGATACGCAGTATTTT; CDR3: CASSQGLGRPDTQYF
J: TRBJ2-1; V: TRBV27; D: TRBD2; size: few; length: 15; DNA: TGTGCCAGCCACGAAGCGGGAGGAGGATACAATGAGCAGTTCTTC; CDR3: CASHEAGGGYNEQFF
J: TRBJ2-1; V: TRBV2; D: -; size: -; length: 13; DNA: TGTGCCAGCAGTGACCCGGCTCACAATGAGCAGTTCTTC; CDR3: CASSDPAHNEQFF
J: TRBJ2-5; V: TRBV7-2; D: -; size: -; length: 13; DNA: TGTGCCAGCAGCTTTGCCGGGGTAGAGACCCAGTACTTC; CDR3: CASSFAGVETQYF
J: TRBJ1-1; V: TRBV5-4; D: -; size: -; length: 13; DNA: TGTGCCAGCAGCTTTGACAGAAGGACTGAAGCTTTCTTT; CDR3: CASSFDRRTEAFF
J: TRBJ1-2; V: TRBV4-3; D: -; size: once; length: 16; DNA: TGCGCCAGCAGCCAATACTCCGGGACTTCCCTCTATGGCTACACCTTC; CDR3: CASSQYSGTSLYGYTF
J: TRBJ1-2; V: TRBV7-2; D: -; size: -; length: 13; DNA: TGTGCCAGCAGCTTAATGCAGAAATATGGCTACACCTTC; CDR3: CASSLMQKYGYTF
J: TRBJ2-1; V: TRBV19; D: TRBD2; size: -; length: 14; DNA: TGTGCCAGTCGAAAGGGGAGGGCCTACAATGAGCAGTTCTTC; CDR3: CASRKGRAYNEQFF
J: TRBJ2-1; V: TRBV9; D: -; size: -; length: 13; DNA: TGTGCCAGCAGCGTAGGTACATACAATGAGCAGTTCTTC; CDR3: CASSVGTYNEQFF
J: TRBJ1-1; V: TRBV29-1; D: -; size: -; length: 10; DNA: TGCAGCGTTGAACCTCGGGAAGCTTTCTTT; CDR3: CSVEPREAFF
J: TRBJ1-2; V: TRBV19; D: TRBD1; size: -; length: 15; DNA: TGTGCCAGTAGTACGCGGGACAGCGCGCTTCAGGGCTACACCTTC; CDR3: CASSTRDSALQGYTF
J: TRBJ2-1; V: TRBV30; D: TRBD2; size: -; length: 15; DNA: TGTGCCTGGAGTGACGGGGGGACTTCTTACAATGAGCAGTTCTTC; CDR3: CAWSDGGTSYNEQFF
J: TRBJ2-5; V: TRBV5-1; D: TRBD2; size: -; length: 13; DNA: TGCGCCAGCAGCACTAGCGGGGAAGAGACCCAGTACTTC; CDR3: CASSTSGEETQYF
J: TRBJ1-2; V: TRBV19; D: -; size: -; length: 13; DNA: TGTGCCAGTAGTGTTCCCAGGACGGGGGGCTACACCTTC; CDR3: CASSVPRTGGYTF
J: TRBJ2-1; V: TRBV6-1; D: -; size: -; length: 12; DNA: TGTGCCAGCGGGACGCCTCACAATGAGCAGTTCTTC; CDR3: CASGTPHNEQFF
J: TRBJ2-7; V: TRBV15; D: -; size: -; length: 13; DNA: TGTGCCACCAGCACTAATGCGGGTATCGAGCAGTACTTC; CDR3: CATSTNAGIEQYF
J: TRBJ2-5; V: TRBV9; D: -; size: -; length: 14; DNA: TGTGCCAGCAGCGTAGGGGCGGGGCAAGAGACCCAGTACTTC; CDR3: CASSVGAGQETQYF
J: TRBJ2-7; V: TRBV9; D: TRBD2; size: -; length: 14; DNA: TGTGCCAGCAGCGTGGGACTAGCTCAGTCCGAGCAGTACTTC; CDR3: CASSVGLAQSEQYF
J: TRBJ1-2; V: TRBV9; D: -; size: -; length: 15; DNA: TGTGCCAGCAGCGTAGCGGTTGAGGCGGGCTATGGCTACACCTTC; CDR3: CASSVAVEAGYGYTF
J: TRBJ1-6; V: TRBV29-1; D: -; size: -; length: 13; DNA: TGCAGCGTTGCCTCGGACATTAATTCACCCCTCCACTTT; CDR3: CSVASDINSPLHF
J: TRBJ1-1; V: TRBV29-1; D: -; size: -; length: 13; DNA: TGCAGCGTTTTGGACACCATGAACACTGAAGCTTTCTTT; CDR3: CSVLDTMNTEAFF
J: TRBJ1-2; V: TRBV5-1; D: TRBD1; size: -; length: 13; DNA: TGCGCCAGCAGCCCGACAGGGGATAGTGGCTACACCTTC; CDR3: CASSPTGDSGYTF
J: TRBJ2-1; V: TRBV30; D: TRBD2; size: -; length: 14; DNA: TGTGCCTGGAGTGGTAGCGGGATATACAATGAGCAGTTCTTC; CDR3: CAWSGSGIYNEQFF
J: TRBJ2-1; V: TRBV7-6; D: -; size: -; length: 16; DNA: TGTGCCAGCAGCTTAGGGGGGCATGGGATTTACAATGAGCAGTTCTTC; CDR3: CASSLGGHGIYNEQFF
J: TRBJ2-1; V: TRBV6-1; D: TRBD2; size: -; length: 15; DNA: TGTGCCAGCAGTTTACGGACGGGGGGGTTATATGAGCAGTTCTTC; CDR3: CASSLRTGGLYEQFF
J: TRBJ2-2; V: TRBV29-1; D: -; size: -; length: 16; DNA: TGCAGCGTTGATTATAGCGGACCGATGAACACCGGGGAGCTGTTTTTT; CDR3: CSVDYSGPMNTGELFF
J: TRBJ2-5; V: TRBV7-9; D: TRBD2; size: few; length: 18; DNA: TGTGCCAGCAGCCGTCAAGTACTGACTAGCGATAGAGGGGAGACCCAGTACTTC; CDR3: CASSRQVLTSDRGETQYF
J: TRBJ1-1; V: TRBV29-1; D: TRBD1; size: -; length: 13; DNA: TGCAGCGTTTGGACAGGGGGCCTCGTTGAGGCTTTCTTT; CDR3: CSVWTGGLVEAFF
J: TRBJ2-2; V: TRBV4-3; D: -; size: -; length: 14; DNA: TGCGCCAGCAGCCAAGATGGGGCCACCGGGGAGCTGTTTTTT; CDR3: CASSQDGATGELFF
J: TRBJ2-3; V: TRBV29-1; D: TRBD1; size: -; length: 14; DNA: TGCAGCGTTGAAGAAACAGGGGTTACAGATACGCAGTATTTT; CDR3: CSVEETGVTDTQYF